The source of this TCR beta chain is a study of blood T cells in healthy people across ages. Trimming left V 5 bases short and J 8 bases short, with 15 bases between. The CDR3 runs to 14 residues. The germline gives CDR1 MNHNY, CDR2 SVGAGI (reference sequence). Study-wide points: Age brought a roughly linear fall in TCR beta diversity measured per million T cells.

The second PCR ran roughly 7 to 11 cycles with a sample-barcoded 5' primer and J-beta primers. TCRdb used MiXCR to reprocess the 5' RACE reads, holding one entry per CDR3 protein. This sample has some 700,000 distinct CDR3 sequences, with about a fifth found just once. Worth noting for this clonotype: No antigen is known for it.

The material sequenced was blood. The TCR comes from a man aged 65-85 years in good health. V gene TRBV6-6 combines with J gene TRBJ2-2; tentative D call: TRBD1 (6 bases). The CDR3 DNA reads as TGTGCCAGCAGTGACCTGTGGGGGCAGGGGGAGCTGTTTTTT. This gives the protein CASSDLWGQGELFF.